One sample yielded the 6 T cell receptor beta chains listed below, sequenced in a study of blood T cell repertoires in COVID-19. Sequencing was performed with immunoSEQ multiplex PCR; in TCRdb, only in-frame clones are kept and a portion is missing. This sample carries roughly 200,000 clones, around 90% of them seen once, and the ten largest clones take over 9%. Sequenced material: PBMCs or T cells enriched from blood (not recorded which). Receptor source: a man between 18 and 35 years old with acute COVID-19.

The genes are TRBV7-3 and TRBJ2-5, with TRBD2 matching 10 bases. Losses at the gene ends were 5 bases for V and 2 bases for J; bases not matched to a gene: 5. Germline V gene sequence: CDR1 SGHTA, CDR2 FQGTGA. This CDR3 region has 15 residues. This CDR3 is CASSPSGSLQETQYF. CDR3 nucleotides: TGTGCCAGCAGCCCTAGCGGGAGTTTACAAGAGACCCAGTACTTC.

The sample holds a few counts of this clone. V usage is TRBV6-4 and J usage is TRBJ2-3; TRBD2 might be the D (5 bases). Germline CDR1 MRHNA, CDR2 SNTAGT. V lost 3 bases and J 3 bases, leaving 10 bases between the germline ends. CDR3 size: 14 residues. CDR3 nucleotides: TGTGCCAGCAGTGAGAGGGCAGAAACAGATACGCAGTATTTT. It encodes CASSERAETDTQYF.

This chain joins TRBV11-2 and TRBJ1-4; TRBD1 matches at 9 bases. The junction had 10 bases not matched to a gene; V was cut back by 1 base and J by 1 base. CDR3 size: 19 residues. Germline V CDR1 and CDR2: SGHAT, FQNNGV. CDR3 nucleotides: TGTGCCAGCAGCTTAGGATACCGGGACAGGGTAAAAACTAATGAAAAACTGTTTTTT. Residues: CASSLGYRDRVKTNEKLFF.

The chain combines TRBV24-1 with TRBJ2-2, with D possibly being TRBD1 (6 bases). This CDR3 has 15 residues. The V end was cut by 0 bases, the J end by 4 bases, with 8 bases between. Germline V gives CDR1 KGHDR, CDR2 SFDVKD. The CDR3 spells CATSDLQGSTGELFF. Written as DNA, the CDR3 is TGTGCCACCAGTGATTTGCAGGGGTCCACCGGGGAGCTGTTTTTT.

The chain uses TRBV6-5 and TRBJ2-2, with 8 nucleotides matching TRBD2. The J segment lost 10 bases and the V segment lost 6 bases, leaving 7 bases of the junction unmatched. This CDR3 is built from 13 residues. The germline V gene has CDR1 MNHEY and CDR2 SVGAGI. CDR3 sequence reads: CASRGREVPELFF. CDR3 in DNA: TGTGCCAGCAGAGGGCGGGAGGTGCCGGAGCTGTTTTTT.

The chain employs TRBV6-1 and TRBJ2-3; D call uncertain. The CDR3 consists of 13 residues. Germline values: CDR1 MNHNS, CDR2 SASEGT. Between the trimmed V and J ends, which lost 2 bases and 3 bases, there was a span of 6 bases. CDR3 bases: TGTGCCAGCAGTGAAAGCGTGACAGATACGCAGTATTTT. Translation gives CASSESVTDTQYF.